This TCR beta chain was observed in a study of shared clonotypes between healthy human individuals (dated by TCRdb to between 2020 and 2021). About the full investigation: The cohort included three men and two women between 18 and 49 years of age. To estimate repertoire size and how much clonotypes are shared between individuals, the study performed deep sequencing of blood TCR repertoires from five healthy adults. Different laboratories and diverse techniques were used to prepare libraries and sequence TCR repertoires, to increase sequencing depth and limit assay-specific biases. Leukapheresis yielded between about 0.9 and 9 billion PBMCs per donor. The paper as a whole reports these results and caveats: Sampling was restricted to blood, and TCR repertoires in tissues likely differ from the TCR repertoires found in blood. The genetic and exposure-history diversity represented was limited by the small number of donors. Pairwise subsampling led to the expectation that sequencing depth would affect the degree of clonotype sharing among donors.

The germline V gene (reference sequence) yields SEHNR for CDR1 and FQNEAQ for CDR2. Deletion took 0 bases off V and 11 bases off J, with a span of 13 bases between the germline ends. Taken from cysteine to phenylalanine, the CDR3 has 13 residues. Only the CDR3 region is kept as DNA, spanning 39 bases read in frame from base 1. Remarks on this clone: The clone's antigen remains unknown. Per-base qualities were not stored, and no clone one base away is much larger.

TCR CDR3 regions were amplified from genomic DNA by multiplex PCR using the deep immunoSEQ assay. Extracted genomic DNA from each cell subset was spread evenly across all wells of several immunoSEQ 96-well plates, with each plate serving as a replicate. For unsorted PBMC, approximately 300 ng of genomic DNA, equivalent to about 30,000 T cell genomes, went into each replicate PCR. Ten immunoSEQ deep assay plates were used to sequence the unsorted PBMC genomic DNA. Purified libraries were measured with a Qubit 3.0 fluorometer, size-checked on a Bioanalyzer 2100, and measured again with the KAPA Library Quantification kit. A separate single-read 150-cycle Illumina NextSeq 550 flow cell was used to sequence each immunoSEQ 96-well plate. The study's own analysis went as follows. Because the immunoSEQ output held only junctional sequences and lacked quality scores, the filtering could not match the filtering applied to full-length reads. Sequences were annotated with PyIR, a Python wrapper for IgBLAST v1.9, using IMGT germline references to assign V/J genes and CDR3. Reads with weak V/J assignments (E-value above 1e-6), missing CDR3, stop codons, out-of-frame junctions, or ambiguous translated residues were removed. V3J clonotypes were defined by identical inferred V gene, J gene, and CDR3 amino acid sequence. Percentage overlap between repertoires was computed as shared unique clonotypes divided by the size of the smaller repertoire. RTK rarefaction, the Chao1 estimator, and Recon v2.1 estimates of unobserved clonotypes were used to assess repertoire richness. In TCRdb, the immuneACCESS table is reduced to in-frame sequences with V and J assigned. These tables do not hold every clone; where another copy was compared, an unresolved V gene accounts for under half, and the others remain unexplained. V and J calls and clone size are those listed in that table; D and trimming were worked out from the DNA. Across this sample there are 550,000 to 600,000 clones, with roughly four fifths seen only once. The top ten hold 12% of the sample.

Healthy HIV-negative adults with no recently reported acute infections or vaccinations were included as donors. Every donor was a Caucasian adult residing in Nashville, Tennessee, USA. In the unsorted samples, approximately 82 million PBMCs were counted, and genomic DNA was extracted using the QIAamp DNA Blood Mini kit. Blood was obtained by leukapheresis, after which PBMCs were separated by Ficoll-Histopaque density gradient centrifugation and cryopreserved in liquid nitrogen vapor phase. The sequence links TRBV7-9 to TRBJ1-1, and TRBD1 may be the D gene, going by 5 matching bases. This receptor was obtained from a woman aged 40 to 50 in good health. Some clones in this sample may be carry-over from other donors' samples. Material: PBMCs. The bases read TGTGCCAGCAGCTTAGCGGGGGAAAGAACGGCTTTCTTT. Translated, it gives CASSLAGERTAFF.